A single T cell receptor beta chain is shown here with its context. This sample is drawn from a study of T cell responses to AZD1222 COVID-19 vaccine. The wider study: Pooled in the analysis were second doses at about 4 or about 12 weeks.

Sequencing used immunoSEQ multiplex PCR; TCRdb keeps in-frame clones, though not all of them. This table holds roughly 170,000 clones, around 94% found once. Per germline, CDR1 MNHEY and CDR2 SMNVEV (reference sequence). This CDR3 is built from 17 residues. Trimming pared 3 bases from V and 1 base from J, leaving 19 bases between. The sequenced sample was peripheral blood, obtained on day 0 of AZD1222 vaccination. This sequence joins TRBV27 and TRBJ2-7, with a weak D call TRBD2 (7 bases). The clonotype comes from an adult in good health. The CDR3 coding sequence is TGTGCCAGCAGTTTGGCGAGGGGGGGTGAAAAGTCCTACGAGCAGTACTTC. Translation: CASSLARGGEKSYEQYF.